These 21 T cell receptor beta chains originate from one sample sequenced in a study of technical replicates of blood from a handful of donors. The method was immunoSEQ multiplex PCR; TCRdb's version includes in-frame clones alone and lacks a portion of them. The sample shows fewer than 75,000 clones, 93% of them seen only once. The sequencing sample was made of T cells isolated from PBMCs. All receptors come from a human donor in good health.

Here the CDR3 reads CASSLKGAIEQYF. The CDR3 DNA reads TGTGCCAGCAGCTTGAAGGGGGCGATCGAGCAGTACTTC. The rearrangement joins TRBV6-5 to TRBJ2-7; TRBD1 agrees at 7 bases. The CDR3 length is 13 residues. Per germline, CDR1 MNHEY and CDR2 SVGAGI. Unmatched junction bases numbered 8, after V lost 6 bases and J lost 6 bases.

CDR3 coding DNA: TGTGCCTGGGCCCCCCGGATTAGGGGGACCCAGTACTTC. Protein product: CAWAPRIRGTQYF. The chain has TRBV30 and TRBJ2-5; weak D call: TRBD1 (5 bases). From germline, CDR1 is GTSNPN and CDR2 SVGIG (reference sequence). Trimming cost V 5 bases and J 7 bases, with 17 bases left between them. This CDR3 is built from 13 residues.

This clone was seen only a few times. The chain has TRBV19 and TRBJ2-7; 8 bases match TRBD1. Trimming at V came to 5 bases and at J to 2 bases, leaving 8 bases not matched to a gene. The length of the CDR3 is 15 residues. Germline V gene sequence: CDR1 LNHDA, CDR2 SQIVND (reference sequence). The CDR3 sequence: CASSGPGQGAYEQYF. The CDR3 DNA reads TGTGCCAGTAGTGGTCCCGGACAGGGAGCCTACGAGCAGTACTTC.

This sequence joins TRBV9 and TRBJ2-7, with no clear D. The CDR3 length is 13 residues. Trimming removed 4 bases at V and 3 bases at J, with 11 bases between. Germline loops: CDR1 SGDLS, CDR2 YYNGEE. The CDR3 protein is CASSPASVYEQYF. The CDR3 DNA is TGTGCCAGCAGCCCGGCCAGCGTCTACGAGCAGTACTTC.

This clone was recorded once. The genes are TRBV11-3 and TRBJ2-2; 8 positions agree with TRBD2. Looked up from germline, CDR1 is SGHNT and CDR2 is YENEEA. CDR3 length: 16 residues. V gave up 0 bases and J gave up 4 bases; unmatched junction bases: 4. The CDR3 DNA reads as TGTGCCAGCAGCTTAGAGGGGACTAGGATCACCGGGGAGCTGTTTTTT. Translation gives CASSLEGTRITGELFF.

The chain recombines TRBV7-2 with TRBJ2-7, with TRBD1 matching 7 bases. The V segment lost 0 bases and the J segment 5 bases; nucleotides outside the gene matches: 10. This CDR3 has 16 residues. CDR1 and CDR2 from the germline V gene are SGHTA and FQGNSA. The CDR3 DNA reads TGTGCCAGCAGCTTAGCGAGGGGGACAGAGCCCGACGAGCAGTACTTC. This gives the protein CASSLARGTEPDEQYF.

Here the CDR3 DNA reads TGCAGCGCCAAACTTATGGAGACCCAGTACTTC. Protein sequence: CSAKLMETQYF. This chain links TRBV29-1 with TRBJ2-5, with D hard to call. Germline V gives CDR1 SQVTM, CDR2 ANQGSEA. This CDR3 region has 11 residues. V shed 7 bases and J shed 5 bases, with 11 bases lying between them.

V usage is TRBV30 and J usage is TRBJ1-1; 9 bases agree with TRBD1. The CDR3 runs to 14 residues. After removal of 2 bases from V and 8 bases from J, the junction contained 9 bases not matched to a gene. CDR1 is GTSNPN and CDR2 is SVGIG in the germline V gene (reference sequence). The CDR3 spells CAWSWGQGIREAFF. The CDR3 DNA reads as TGTGCCTGGAGTTGGGGACAGGGTATTAGGGAAGCTTTCTTT. The full variable domain, rest sourced from reference TRBV30 and TRBJ1-1, is SQTIHQWPATLVQPVGSPLSLECTVEGTSNPNLYWYRQAAGRGLQLLFYSVGIGQISSEVPQNLSASRPQDRQFILSSKKLLLSDSGFYLCAWSWGQGIREAFFGQGTRLTVV.

This chain joins TRBV4-1 and TRBJ2-1, with unresolved D. V lost 0 bases to trimming and J lost 7 bases, with 13 bases between them. The CDR3 runs 15 residues. Germline loops: CDR1 MGHRA, CDR2 YSYEKL. The CDR3 sequence is CASSQEPGGGNEQFF. The CDR3 nucleotides read TGCGCCAGCAGCCAAGAACCCGGTGGCGGAAATGAGCAGTTCTTC.

The J gene is TRBJ2-3, the V gene TRBV5-1, with 7 bases aligning to TRBD1. V dropped 3 bases and J dropped 1; count of bases not matched to a gene: 8. Per germline, CDR1 SGHRS and CDR2 YFSETQ. CDR3 length: 16 amino acids. The CDR3 nucleotides are TGCGCCAGCAGCTCCTCACAGGGGAAAGGCACAGATACGCAGTATTTT. Its protein is CASSSSQGKGTDTQYF.

The J gene is TRBJ2-1, the V gene TRBV28, with TRBD2 matching over 7 bases. Germline lookup yields CDR1 MDHEN and CDR2 SYDVKM. V was pared by 4 bases and J by 1 base, with 10 bases of the junction left unmatched. CDR3 length: 17 amino acids. DNA of the CDR3: TGTGCCAGCAGTTCAGCTAGCGGAGGGAGGTCCTACAATGAGCAGTTCTTC. Its translation: CASSSASGGRSYNEQFF.

This clone was detected a few times. CDR3 loop: CAWSVIGGVEAFF. CDR3 DNA: TGTGCCTGGAGTGTAATAGGCGGGGTTGAAGCTTTCTTT. The chain recombines TRBV30 with TRBJ1-1, with unresolved D. This CDR3 has 13 amino acids. Deletions cut 0 bases from V and 7 bases from J, with 12 bases between. Germline V gene sequence: CDR1 GTSNPN, CDR2 SVGIG (reference sequence).

The genes are TRBV7-8 and TRBJ1-6; D might be TRBD1 (6 bases). CDR3 length: 15 amino acids. V shed 5 bases and J shed 6 bases, with 14 bases lying between them. Germline CDR1 and CDR2: SGHVS and FQNEAQ. The DNA of the CDR3 is TGTGCCAGCAGCCCAGGCACAGGGTCTAATTCACCCCTCCACTTT. Protein: CASSPGTGSNSPLHF.

The V and J genes are TRBV2 and TRBJ1-5; D is perhaps TRBD1 (5 bases). The CDR3 sequence is 15 residues long. From germline, CDR1 is SNHLY and CDR2 FYNNEI. Between the trimmed V and J ends, which lost 7 bases and 4 bases, there was a span of 17 bases. Written as DNA, the CDR3 is TGTGCCAGCACCCTGGGCGGGACGGTAAATCAGCCCCAGCATTTT. The encoded protein is CASTLGGTVNQPQHF.

This clone was seen only once. The chain combines TRBV28 with TRBJ2-3; 13 nucleotides match TRBD2. J was trimmed by 6 bases and V by 2 bases; bases with no gene match: 5. The germline V gene has CDR1 MDHEN and CDR2 SYDVKM. This CDR3 has 16 amino acids. CDR3 nucleotide sequence: TGTGCCAGCAGTTTAAGGACTAGCGGGAGTGCTGATACGCAGTATTTT. Its translation: CASSLRTSGSADTQYF.

As DNA, the CDR3 is TGCGCCAGCAGTGAAGGTTACGGGTGGCCGAAATCCTACGAGCAGTACTTC. This encodes CASSEGYGWPKSYEQYF. The chain links TRBV10-1 to TRBJ2-7; D is unresolved. Germline CDR1 reads WNHNN; CDR2 reads SYGVQD (reference sequence). This CDR3 comprises 17 residues. V dropped 3 bases and J dropped 1 base, with 19 bases sitting between them.

The chain combines TRBV5-4 with TRBJ2-3; 8 bases line up with TRBD2. V lost 3 bases to trimming and J lost 4 bases; unmatched junction nucleotides: 13. The CDR3 covers 17 residues. The germline V gene encodes CDR1 SGHNT and CDR2 YYREEE (reference sequence). CDR3 nucleotide sequence: TGTGCCAGCAGCTCTGGGGCAAACGGGAGGGCTGCAGATACGCAGTATTTT. This codes for CASSSGANGRAADTQYF.

V usage is TRBV18 and J usage is TRBJ1-1, with D maybe TRBD1 (5 bases). The CDR3 consists of 14 residues. The germline V gene encodes CDR1 KGHSH and CDR2 LQKENI. V lost 2 bases, J lost 0 bases, and 7 bases lay in between. The CDR3 DNA reads TGTGCCAGCTCACCAGACAGTCTGAACACTGAAGCTTTCTTT. Encoded protein: CASSPDSLNTEAFF.

Only a few counts were recorded for this clone. The rearrangement uses TRBV5-1 and TRBJ2-7; D may be TRBD1 (6 bases). Trimming left V 1 base short and J 0 bases short, with 23 bases between. The CDR3 runs 19 residues. The germline gives CDR1 SGHRS, CDR2 YFSETQ. The CDR3 loop is CASSLTGFPLSSFSYEQYF. CDR3 DNA: TGCGCCAGCAGCTTGACAGGGTTCCCTCTGTCCTCCTTCTCCTACGAGCAGTACTTC.

This chain connects TRBV7-9 to TRBJ2-1; the D is unclear. V lost 1 base and J lost 6, with 10 bases in between. This CDR3 is 14 amino acids long. From germline, CDR1 is SEHNR and CDR2 FQNEAQ (reference sequence). The CDR3 nucleotides are TGTGCCAGCAGCTTAGTTGTGCAGTTCAATGAGCAGTTCTTC. Translating it yields CASSLVVQFNEQFF.

This chain connects TRBV7-8 to TRBJ2-2, with 10 bases aligning to TRBD1. Trimming cost V 6 bases and J 3 bases; bases outside gene matches: 4. The length of the CDR3 is 15 residues. The germline V gene has CDR1 SGHVS and CDR2 FQNEAQ. For the CDR3, the DNA is TGTGCCAGCAGTCCCGGGACAGGGGACACCGGGGAGCTGTTTTTT. Its protein is CASSPGTGDTGELFF.